This T cell receptor beta chain was profiled in a study of OX40 agonist ivuxolimab in advanced cancers. Study context: Patients with prior anti-PD-1, anti-PD-L1 or anti-CTLA-4 therapy were eligible; less than 50% had some. Study-level points and caveats: Partial responders treated at 0.1-3.0 mg/kg exhibited clonal expansion among the lowest measured. More expanded clones were found, on average, in CD8+ than in CD4+ T cells.

This clone was found once. Its target is not known. Patients who had autoimmune disease history or got systemic immunosuppression were left out. CDR3 length equals 14 residues. CDR1 is MGHRA and CDR2 is YSYEKL in the germline V gene. V lost 0 bases, J lost 9 bases, and 14 bases lay in between. Sequencing used immunoSEQ multiplex PCR; TCRdb keeps in-frame clones, though not all of them. Of roughly 46,000 clones in the sample, roughly nine tenths were seen once. This receptor was identified in an adult with an advanced solid tumor such as melanoma, head and neck, liver or kidney cancer. V usage is TRBV4-1 and J usage is TRBJ1-2; no clear D gene. The specimen was CD4+ or CD8+ T cells sorted from blood, collected in a trial of the OX40 agonist ivuxolimab. In DNA, the CDR3 is TGCGCCAGCAGCCAAGATGGCAGGAAGAGGAGCTACACCTTC. This gives the protein CASSQDGRKRSYTF.